This TCR beta chain was sequenced in a study of cytomegalovirus exposure and HLA in healthy donors. Study-level results: For most TCR beta V segments, an earlier analysis put the productive rate at about 90% or about 30% of the time. When a later analysis compared HLA-associated TCR beta chains with equally common others, the HLA-associated chains turned out to be more clonally expanded and to have lower generation probabilities.

The CDR3 loop spans 15 amino acids. Germline CDR1 MNHEY, CDR2 SMNVEV (reference sequence). The V gene lost 5 bases and the J gene lost 7 bases, with 18 bases spanning the gap. Of note for this clone: No antigen is known for it.

Primers: 60 Vbeta forward and 13 Jbeta reverse. Per the original data handling: Counted up in a later analysis, unique TCR beta chains came to some 75 million, with around 12 million shared. Here immunoSEQ multiplex PCR was the method, and the copy in TCRdb shows in-frame clones only, minus some. The V and J calls and clone size are taken from that table; D and trimming were inferred from the DNA. The sample carries about 100,000 clones, 80% to 85% recorded once. This clonotype was obtained from a woman in her seventies in good health and CMV-seropositive. The J gene is TRBJ2-1, the V gene TRBV27, with D maybe TRBD1 (5 bases). Sample: PBMCs. The DNA of the CDR3 is TGTGCCAGCAGTGTAGACAGACTGCTAAGAAATGAGCAGTTCTTC. Protein: CASSVDRLLRNEQFF.